This T cell receptor beta chain was obtained from a study of blood T cell repertoires in COVID-19. Overall study: PBMCs, B-cell-depleted T cells, or T cells provided the cDNA or gDNA that made up the material.

Generated by immunoSEQ multiplex PCR, the TCRdb table keeps only in-frame clones and is missing some. This sample has hundreds of thousands of clones, with over 75% found just once. The TCR comes from a woman aged 25 to 39 with acute or convalescent COVID-19. The sequenced sample consisted of peripheral blood.

CDR3 region: CASSLVYYNEQFF. DNA for the CDR3: TGTGCCAGCAGCTTGGTGTACTACAATGAGCAGTTCTTC. This chain uses TRBV5-8 with TRBJ2-1; D is ambiguous. Trimming shortened V by 0 bases and J by 3 bases, and 4 bases separated the two germline ends. This CDR3 has 13 residues. Per germline, CDR1 SGHTS and CDR2 YDEGEE.